The entry that follows covers one TCR beta chain sequence. Antigen specificity is unknown. Specified time point: cycle 4 day 1 (C4D1), after 6 weeks of nivolumab. All patients experienced relapse after autologous stem cell transplantation, and brentuximab vedotin exposure was variable. This entry comes from a study of PD-1 blockade in classical Hodgkin lymphoma. Study-wide points: While CD8+ TCR diversity did not rise significantly by C4D1, CD4+ TCR diversity did.

CDR3 length: 14 amino acids. Per germline, CDR1 MGHRA and CDR2 YSYEKL. Trimming cost V 6 bases and J 6 bases, with 15 bases left between them. TCRdb keeps only in-frame clones here, not all; method: immunoSEQ multiplex PCR. This repertoire shows roughly 60,000 clones, 91% found once; its top ten account for around 10%. The chain has TRBV4-1 and TRBJ2-1, with a possible D match to TRBD2 (5 bases). The receptor was derived from a human donor with classical Hodgkin lymphoma. The material sequenced was peripheral blood mononuclear cells (PBMCs), taken before the fourth cycle of nivolumab. The CDR3 here is CASSDTAVPNEQFF. CDR3 DNA: TGCGCCAGCAGTGACACAGCGGTCCCCAATGAGCAGTTCTTC.